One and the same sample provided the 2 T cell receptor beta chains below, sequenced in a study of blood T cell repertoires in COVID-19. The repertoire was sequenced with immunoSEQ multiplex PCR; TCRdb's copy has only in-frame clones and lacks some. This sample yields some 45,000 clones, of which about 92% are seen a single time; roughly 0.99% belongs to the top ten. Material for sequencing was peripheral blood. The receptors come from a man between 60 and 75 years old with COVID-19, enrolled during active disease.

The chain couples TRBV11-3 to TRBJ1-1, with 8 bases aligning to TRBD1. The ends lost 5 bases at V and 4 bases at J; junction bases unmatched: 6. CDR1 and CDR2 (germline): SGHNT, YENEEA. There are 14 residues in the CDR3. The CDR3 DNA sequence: TGTGCCAGCAGCGTCTCCACAGGGGGCACTGAAGCTTTCTTT. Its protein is CASSVSTGGTEAFF.

The CDR3 DNA sequence: TGTGCCAGCAGCTTACAGGCGGGACTAGCTATCTACAATGAGCAGTTCTTC. It encodes CASSLQAGLAIYNEQFF. This chain uses TRBV7-2 with TRBJ2-1; the match to TRBD2 covers 9 bases. Losses at the gene ends were 2 bases for V and 3 bases for J; bases not matched to a gene: 8. Per the germline V gene, CDR1 is SGHTA and CDR2 is FQGNSA. The CDR3 loop spans 17 amino acids. Variable domain in full (rest from reference TRBV7-2 and TRBJ2-1): GAGVSQSPSNKVTEKGKDVELRCDPISGHTALYWYRQSLGQGLEFLIYFQGNSAPDKSGLPSDRFSAERTGGSVSTLTIQRTQQEDSAVYLCASSLQAGLAIYNEQFFGPGTRLTVL.